Listed below are T cell receptor beta chains from one sample, sequenced in a study of blood T cells in healthy people across ages. TCRdb re-called the 5' RACE reads through MiXCR, storing one row per CDR3 protein. The sample carries around 520,000 distinct CDR3 sequences, approximately 26% recorded once. The same data also went into a second study, on T cells of mothers and their children.

The material sequenced was blood. The origin of the receptors is a boy between 2 and 15 years old in good health. Each CDR3 is given with its conserved first and last residue. D genes are given only for firm matches. Clone size is stated in some rows and not others, as once, few, many or a class when expanded.

TRBD1,TRBV6-5,TRBJ2-5,.,TGTGCCAGCAGTAAGGGACAGGGGGCCGGGACCCAGTACTTC,CASSKGQGAGTQYF
TRBD2,TRBV10-3,TRBJ2-7,few,TGTGCCATCAGTGAGGGGCTAGCGGATTCTTCCTACGAGCAGTACTTC,CAISEGLADSSYEQYF
.,TRBV25-1,TRBJ1-6,few,TGTGCCAGCAGTGAAGAGGGGCGCCTTCTGGGCTCACCCCTCCACTTT,CASSEEGRLLGSPLHF
TRBD1,TRBV12-5,TRBJ2-2,.,TGTGCTAGTGGTTTGGCCGGGACAGGGGTGAACGGGGAGCTGTTTTTT,CASGLAGTGVNGELFF
TRBD1,TRBV7-2,TRBJ1-2,few,TGTGCCAGCAGCTTACAGGGACAGGATATCGGGGGCTACACCTTC,CASSLQGQDIGGYTF
.,TRBV15,TRBJ2-5,few,TGTGCCACCAGCAGAGATGGGGGCCAAGAGACCCAGTACTTC,CATSRDGGQETQYF
.,TRBV6-1,TRBJ2-6,.,TGTGCCAAATTGGGCAACGTCCTGACTTTC,CAKLGNVLTF
TRBD2,TRBV11-3,TRBJ2-1,once,TGTGCCAGCAGCTTAGATGTCCTAGCGGGGTACAATGAGCAGTTCTTC,CASSLDVLAGYNEQFF
TRBD2,TRBV5-1,TRBJ2-1,.,TGCGCCAGCAGCTTGAGGGGCGGGGGGGCCTACAATGAGCAGTTCTTC,CASSLRGGGAYNEQFF
.,TRBV10-3,TRBJ2-2,.,TGTGCCATCAGTGAGTCCAGGGTCGCCGGGGAGCTGTTTTTT,CAISESRVAGELFF
TRBD2,TRBV5-5,TRBJ2-3,few,TGTGCCAGCAGCCGAGATGGCGGGGGGACAGATACGCAGTATTTT,CASSRDGGGTDTQYF
.,TRBV12-3/TRBV12-4,TRBJ1-3,few,TGTGCCAGCAGTTTCCCGGGGGGCACTGGAAACACCATATATTTT,CASSFPGGTGNTIYF
.,TRBV6-6,TRBJ1-2,few,TGTGCCAGCAGCCGCGGGGTTGGCTATGGCTACACCTTC,CASSRGVGYGYTF
.,TRBV5-1,TRBJ2-2,few,TGCGCCAGCAGCCCCCGGCAGGGGTACCCCGGGGAGCTGTTTTTT,CASSPRQGYPGELFF
TRBD1,TRBV4-3,TRBJ1-5,few,TGCGCCAGCAGCCAAGGCCTAACCGCACAGGGGAGCAATCAGCCCCAGCATTTT,CASSQGLTAQGSNQPQHF
.,TRBV30,TRBJ2-3,.,TGTGCCTGGAGCGTAGGGCGGACAAGGGGTACGCAGTATTTT,CAWSVGRTRGTQYF
.,TRBV6-2/TRBV6-3,TRBJ2-7,.,TGTGCCAGCAGCCACCGGGAAAACAATTACGAGCAGTACTTC,CASSHRENNYEQYF
.,TRBV10-3,TRBJ2-4,few,TGTGCCATCAGTGAAGGGATTAGTAGGGCCATTCAGTACTTC,CAISEGISRAIQYF
.,TRBV30,TRBJ1-2,few,TGTGCCTGGAGTAGGGCAGGGCCATCTCCGGGCTACACCTTC,CAWSRAGPSPGYTF
TRBD2,TRBV7-2,TRBJ2-1,few,TGTGCCAGCAGCCCGGGACTAGCGGGAGTTGTGAGTGAGCAGTTCTTC,CASSPGLAGVVSEQFF
.,TRBV24-1,TRBJ2-4,few,TGTGCCACCTTGAGGAGTTTGCGGAACATTCAGTACTTC,CATLRSLRNIQYF
.,TRBV29-1,TRBJ1-1,.,TGCAGCGTTCGTGGGCGGGGATGGAACACTGAAGCTTTCTTT,CSVRGRGWNTEAFF
.,TRBV25-1,TRBJ2-5,few,TGTGCCAGCAGTGAATTCGGGCAAGAGACCCAGTACTTC,CASSEFGQETQYF
.,TRBV20-1,TRBJ2-5,.,TGCAGTGCCCAGGGGGGGGGTGGGCAAGAGACCCAGTACTTC,CSAQGGGGQETQYF
.,TRBV5-1,TRBJ1-1,few,TGCGCCAGCAGTGGGGGGCTGGGGACTGAAGCTTTCTTT,CASSGGLGTEAFF
TRBD2,TRBV29-1,TRBJ2-7,.,TGCAGCGTTGAAGGATTTGCGGGAGCCTTCTACGAGCAGTACTTC,CSVEGFAGAFYEQYF
.,TRBV12-3/TRBV12-4,TRBJ1-4,few,TGTGCCGGCAGTCCCCGACCTAATGAAAAACTGTTTTTT,CAGSPRPNEKLFF
.,TRBV4-1,TRBJ1-2,.,TGCGCCACGGCTCCCGTGGGGAAACAGTATGGCTACACCTTC,CATAPVGKQYGYTF
.,TRBV9,TRBJ1-2,.,TGTGCCAGCAGCGTAGCTCTACAGGGAGGAGGCTACACCTTC,CASSVALQGGGYTF
.,TRBV7-3,TRBJ2-1,many,TGTGCCAGCAGCCCGTCCGGGGACAATGAGCAGTTCTTC,CASSPSGDNEQFF
.,TRBV21-1,TRBJ2-7,.,TGTGCCAGCAAAGCACGGGACAGGGATTCCTACGAGCAGTACTTC,CASKARDRDSYEQYF
.,TRBV20-1,TRBJ2-5,.,TGCAGTGCCCCCAAAGGGAGCGGAGAGACCCAGTACTTC,CSAPKGSGETQYF
.,TRBV5-1,TRBJ1-4,.,TGCGCCAGCAGCCGGACAGCTTATAATGAAAAACTGTTTTTT,CASSRTAYNEKLFF
TRBD1,TRBV12-3/TRBV12-4,TRBJ2-7,.,TGTGCCAGCCTAGGACAGGGACCCGAGCAGTACTTC,CASLGQGPEQYF
TRBD1,TRBV2,TRBJ2-5,.,TGTGCCAGCAACCAGGGGGCGAGTGAGACCCAGTACTTC,CASNQGASETQYF
.,TRBV29-1,TRBJ1-2,.,TGCAGCGTTGTAATGGGGAACTATGGCTACACCTTC,CSVVMGNYGYTF
.,TRBV6-2/TRBV6-3,TRBJ1-1,.,TGTGCCAGCAGTTACTCGTTGAACAGCTTGAACACTGAAGCTTTCTTT,CASSYSLNSLNTEAFF
TRBD2,TRBV3-1,TRBJ2-3,.,TGTGCCAGCAGCCAAGATTCTGGGTGGACTAGCGGAAACCTCAACACAGATACGCAGTATTTT,CASSQDSGWTSGNLNTDTQYF
TRBD1,TRBV12-3/TRBV12-4,TRBJ2-2,few,TGTGCCAGCAGGATGGGACAGATAAACACCGGGGAGCTGTTTTTT,CASRMGQINTGELFF
TRBD1,TRBV7-9,TRBJ2-7,.,TGTGCCAGCAGCCTCCCAGGACAGGGGGTCCCCTACGAGCAGTACTTC,CASSLPGQGVPYEQYF
TRBD2,TRBV29-1,TRBJ2-1,few,TGCAGCGTTGGGACTAGCGGACACTTATTACACAATGAGCAGTTCTTC,CSVGTSGHLLHNEQFF
.,TRBV30,TRBJ2-3,.,TGTGCCTGGAGGGAACGGGGGCAAGTAGATACGCAGTATTTT,CAWRERGQVDTQYF
.,TRBV6-1,TRBJ2-2,.,TGTGCCAGCATAGCAGACAAAAACACCGGGGAGCTGTTTTTT,CASIADKNTGELFF
.,TRBV12-3/TRBV12-4,TRBJ2-6,.,TGTGCCAGCAGACGGAACCGGGGGCTCACGGTTTCTGGGGCCAACGTCCTGACTTTC,CASRRNRGLTVSGANVLTF
TRBD1,TRBV6-6,TRBJ1-2,few,TGTGCCAGCAGTTACTCGGACAGGCGGTATAACTATGGCTACACCTTC,CASSYSDRRYNYGYTF